This TCR beta chain was found in a study of beta chain features in type 1 diabetes (dated by TCRdb to the late 2010s). With respect to the entire study: No differences in mean age, gender distribution, total cell number or subset yield were found between patients and healthy donors. Whereas all 30 or so donors provided naive and central memory subsets, regulatory and stem cell-like memory subsets were isolated from just 8 patients and roughly eight healthy donors. Across all samples, fewer than 110,000,000 sorted cells were examined, and cell number per subset correlated strongly with RNA yield. The study compared TCRB repertoires of sorted circulating CD4+ T cell subsets between recently diagnosed type 1 diabetes patients and matched healthy donors.

This clone was detected only a few times. No cognate antigen has been identified for it. No base qualities exist here, and no much larger clone lies one base off it. From each donor, a single peripheral blood sample of around 120 mL on average was drawn into heparinised tubes. A BD FACSAria II was used to sort naive, central memory, regulatory and stem cell-like memory CD4+ T cells with a panel that included CD45RO, CCR7, CD25, CD127, CD95 and CD27. Every sorted population had a purity above 95%. PBMCs were separated immediately by Lymphoprep density gradient centrifugation and were stained directly, without being cultured. So that batch effects would be minimized, each experiment stained and sorted samples in pairs, pairing one healthy donor with one patient. The entire isolated RNA was reverse transcribed using the High Capacity cDNA Reverse Transcription Kit, and thus expressed TCRB transcripts were sequenced. Deep immunoSEQ sequencing was performed on naive, central memory and regulatory T cell samples, with an average of around 3.4 million total reads per sample. Sorted cells were lysed in RLT buffer and RNA was extracted with DNase-treated RNeasy Micro or Mini kits, depending on cell number. To prevent cross-contamination, every cell subset was processed on its own, while patient and healthy donor samples were processed together. TCRB sequences were amplified from cDNA with the immunoSEQ multiplex PCR, producing 87-bp fragments spanning the CDR3 region. Sequencing of the amplicons was done on the Illumina HiSeq platform. On the authors' methods: Synthetic template baselines were used to correct PCR bias computationally, reads within Hamming distance 2 were collapsed together, and singletons that could not be merged were discarded. By aligning reads against IMGT, V, D and J genes, CDR3 length, and insertions or deletions at six rearrangement sites were assigned. Within each subset, clonotype counts were normalized to sorted cell number, after which true diversity and Gini coefficients were computed with the tcR R package. Repertoire sharing was quantified using the overlap coefficient calculated on TCRB nucleotide sequences. Out-of-frame TCRB sequences from naive cells were analyzed to stand in for the pre-selection repertoire. TCRdb limited this immuneACCESS table to in-frame rearrangements with V and J called. A share of clones is missing; checked studies link under half to unresolved V genes, and the rest is unexplained. The D gene and trimming were derived from the DNA, and the V and J assignments and clone size from that table. The sample table records hundreds of thousands of clones; 30% of these occur just once. Together, the top ten hold around 0.065% of the sample.

What the work shows at the level of the full study, not this receptor alone: Because the HLA sub-analyses included only small numbers of individuals, any influence of HLA type on TCRB rearrangement was left unresolved. Naive, central memory and regulatory TCRB repertoires appeared to be more alike among patients than among healthy donors. At VDJ recombination sites, type 1 diabetes patients had fewer insertions and more deleted nucleotides, which implies abnormalities in thymic rearrangement. A moderate but significant shortening of TCRB CDR3 length was observed in type 1 diabetes patients in all four CD4+ subsets. Sequencing cDNA rather than genomic DNA could over-represent highly expressing activated cells, although activation and CD3 levels did not differ between groups. Shorter templates might have been favored by PCR, but patient and control samples were amplified and corrected together, so both groups would have been affected equally by any skew.

CDR1 and CDR2 are drawn from the germline V gene: SQVTM, ANQGSEA. Deletion took 4 bases off V and 7 bases off J, with a span of 10 bases between the germline ends. The CDR3 starts with the cysteine, ends with the phenylalanine, and has 11 residues. CDR3 DNA only is kept here, 33 bases in frame from base 1. This TCR was recovered from a man aged 18 to 30 in good health. The chain couples TRBV29-1 to TRBJ1-2; matching of 5 bases hints at TRBD1 as the D gene. Sequencing input: naive CD4+ T cells from blood. The sample's cell subset or site, from its label and the paper: true naive CD4+ T cells. Here the CDR3 is given as CSVGRASGYTF. The nucleotides are TGCAGCGTTGGCAGGGCCTCTGGCTACACCTTC.